This T cell receptor beta chain appears in the sequencing data of a study of cytomegalovirus exposure and HLA in healthy donors. The V gene lost 3 bases and the J gene lost 3 bases, with 14 bases spanning the gap. Germline CDR1 is MNHEY and CDR2 is SVGAGI. The CDR3 has 16 residues. A remark on this clone: Its target is not known.

Generated by immunoSEQ multiplex PCR, the TCRdb table keeps only in-frame clones and is missing some. The data contain fewer than 300,000 clones, around nine tenths of them singletons. General study findings and limits: The authors enumerated 150 to 200 TCR beta chains as linked to cytomegalovirus.

Material for sequencing was PBMCs. This receptor was identified in a woman aged 18-35 years in good health and CMV-seronegative. The V gene is TRBV6-5, the J gene TRBJ2-2; the D gene is possibly TRBD1 (5 bases). The CDR3 here is CASSYMSAGYTGELFF. The CDR3 DNA reads TGTGCCAGCAGTTATATGAGTGCAGGGTACACCGGGGAGCTGTTTTTT.